This TCR beta chain derives from a study of Graves' ophthalmopathy and Graves' hyperthyroidism. Germline V gene data show CDR1 as ENHRY and CDR2 as SYGVKD. J gave up 9 bases and V 6 bases, and 11 bases lay outside the gene matches. This CDR3 has 14 residues. A single count supports this clonotype. What it binds is unknown. One base away lies a much larger clone, so this may be a sequencing read error. The authors amplified TCR beta CDR3 regions, and they did so from RNA transcripts for repertoire sequencing. First-round RT-PCR used HTBI primers; second-round multiplex PCR followed. TCRdb fed the multiplex PCR reads into MiXCR, producing one record per CDR3 protein. Of over a million distinct CDR3 sequences in the sample, about 36% are singletons; the top ten hold more than 9.5%. Newly diagnosed, the hyperthyroidism patients had under 2 months' duration and were aged 18 to 65. General study points: An 81.08% specificity and about 90% sensitivity were achieved by a 13-signature model that separated ophthalmopathy from stable hyperthyroidism. Clonotypes were expanded in thyroid at above 0.001 frequency, and most also appeared in blood.

The receptor comes from an adult man with Graves' hyperthyroidism. The sequenced sample consisted of peripheral blood or thyroid tissue (not recorded which). This chain links TRBV10-3 with TRBJ2-7; TRBD1 matches at 10 bases. CDR3 sequence: CAIRGTGAPNGQYF. The CDR3 nucleotides are TGTGCCATCAGAGGGACAGGGGCTCCCAACGGGCAGTACTTC.